This T cell receptor (beta chain) was sequenced during a study of radiation and T cells in renal cell carcinoma. The assay was immunoSEQ multiplex PCR, and TCRdb's table has in-frame clones only and misses some. The table records around 13,000 clones, roughly 34% of them present only once. About this clone: Its antigen is currently unknown.

The junction had 2 bases not matched to a gene; V was cut back by 6 bases and J by 0 bases. Germline CDR1 is MNHEY and CDR2 is SVGAGI. This CDR3 region has 14 residues. Findings and caveats of the study: Without pretreatment biopsies, baseline tumor clonotype presence was undetermined. Top tumor clonotypes rose in blood 2 weeks post-radiation, then contracted.

Treatment here: 15 Gy SBRT to primary tumor, nephrectomy 4 weeks later. The clonotype was recovered from a man between 60 and 75 years old with renal cell carcinoma. The specimen was tumor tissue, collected from a patient whose treatment included radiotherapy and nephrectomy. The chain recombines TRBV6-5 with TRBJ2-3; TRBD2 matches at 8 bases. In DNA form, the CDR3 reads TGTGCCAGCAGCTTAGCGGGGAGCACAGATACGCAGTATTTT. Residues: CASSLAGSTDTQYF.